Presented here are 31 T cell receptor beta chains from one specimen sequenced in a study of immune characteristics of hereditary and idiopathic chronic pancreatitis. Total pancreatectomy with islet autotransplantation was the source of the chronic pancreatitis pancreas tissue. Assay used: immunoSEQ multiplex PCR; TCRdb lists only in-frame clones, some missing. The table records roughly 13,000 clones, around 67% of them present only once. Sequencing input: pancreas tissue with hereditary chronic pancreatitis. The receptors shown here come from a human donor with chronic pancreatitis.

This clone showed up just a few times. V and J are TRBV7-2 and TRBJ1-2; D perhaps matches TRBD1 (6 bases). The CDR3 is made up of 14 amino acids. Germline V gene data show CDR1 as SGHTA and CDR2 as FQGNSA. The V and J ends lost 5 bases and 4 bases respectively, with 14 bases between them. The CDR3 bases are TGTGCCAGCAGCCAGCAGGGGCTGAGCTATGGCTACACCTTC. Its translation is CASSQQGLSYGYTF.

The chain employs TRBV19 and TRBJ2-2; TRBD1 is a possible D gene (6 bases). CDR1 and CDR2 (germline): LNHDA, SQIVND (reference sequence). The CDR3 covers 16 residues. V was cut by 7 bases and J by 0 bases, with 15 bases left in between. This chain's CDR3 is CASIPQGLANTGELFF. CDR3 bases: TGTGCCAGTATCCCACAGGGCTTGGCGAACACCGGGGAGCTGTTTTTT. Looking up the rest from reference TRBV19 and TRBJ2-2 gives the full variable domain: DGGITQSPKYLFRKEGQNVTLSCEQNLNHDAMYWYRQDPGQGLRLIYYSQIVNDFQKGDIAEGYSVSREKKESFPLTVTSAQKNPTAFYLCASIPQGLANTGELFFGEGSRLTVL.

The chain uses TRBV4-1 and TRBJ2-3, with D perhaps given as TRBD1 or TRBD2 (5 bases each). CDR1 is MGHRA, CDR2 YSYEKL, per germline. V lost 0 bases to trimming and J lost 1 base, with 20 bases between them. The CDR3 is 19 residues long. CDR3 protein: CASSQDPGRAQFGTDTQYF. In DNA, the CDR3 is TGCGCCAGCAGCCAAGACCCAGGGAGAGCACAGTTCGGCACAGATACGCAGTATTTT.

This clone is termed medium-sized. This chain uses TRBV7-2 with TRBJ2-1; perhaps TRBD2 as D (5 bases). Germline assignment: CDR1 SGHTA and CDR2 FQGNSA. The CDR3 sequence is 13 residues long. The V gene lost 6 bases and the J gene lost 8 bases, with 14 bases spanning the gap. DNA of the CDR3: TGTGCCAGCAGACATGACTACTTTGATGAGCAGTTCTTC. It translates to CASRHDYFDEQFF.

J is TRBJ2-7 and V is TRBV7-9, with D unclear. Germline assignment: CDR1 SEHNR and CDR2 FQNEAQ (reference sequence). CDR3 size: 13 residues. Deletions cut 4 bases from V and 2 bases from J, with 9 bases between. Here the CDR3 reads CASSYGPAYEQYF. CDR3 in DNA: TGTGCCAGCAGCTATGGGCCCGCCTACGAGCAGTACTTC.

CDR3 DNA sequence: TGTGCCAGCAGCTTATGGGGTAGCGGGGACACAGATACGCAGTATTTT. Its translation is CASSLWGSGDTDTQYF. The J gene is TRBJ2-3, the V gene TRBV7-8; TRBD2 matches at 8 bases. CDR1 and CDR2 (germline): SGHVS, FQNEAQ. V gave up 2 bases and J gave up 2 bases; unmatched junction bases: 6. There are 16 residues in the CDR3.

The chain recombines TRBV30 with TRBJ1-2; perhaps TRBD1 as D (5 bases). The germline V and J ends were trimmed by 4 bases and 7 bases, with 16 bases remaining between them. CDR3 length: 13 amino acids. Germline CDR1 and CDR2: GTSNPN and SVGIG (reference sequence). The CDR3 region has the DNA TGTGCCTGGACCCTGGCCAGGGATTTTGGCTACACCTTC. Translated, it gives CAWTLARDFGYTF.

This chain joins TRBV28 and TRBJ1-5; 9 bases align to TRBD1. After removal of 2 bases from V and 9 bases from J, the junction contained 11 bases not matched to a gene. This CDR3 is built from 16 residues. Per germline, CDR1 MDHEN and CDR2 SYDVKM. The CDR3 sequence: CASSLTGQGQTRPQHF. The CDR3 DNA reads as TGTGCCAGCAGTTTAACAGGACAGGGGCAAACTCGGCCCCAGCATTTT. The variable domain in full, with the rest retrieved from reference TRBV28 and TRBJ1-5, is DVKVTQSSRYLVKRTGEKVFLECVQDMDHENMFWYRQDPGLGLRLIYFSYDVKMKEKGDIPEGYSVSREKKERFSLILESASTNQTSMYLCASSLTGQGQTRPQHFGDGTRLSIL.

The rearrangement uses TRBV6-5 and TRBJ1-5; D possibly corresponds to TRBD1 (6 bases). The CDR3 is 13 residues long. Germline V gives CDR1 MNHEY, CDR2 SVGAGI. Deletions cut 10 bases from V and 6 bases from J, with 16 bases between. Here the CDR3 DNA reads TGTGCCACCGGGACACCCTCCCGTCAGCCCCAGCATTTT. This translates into CATGTPSRQPQHF.

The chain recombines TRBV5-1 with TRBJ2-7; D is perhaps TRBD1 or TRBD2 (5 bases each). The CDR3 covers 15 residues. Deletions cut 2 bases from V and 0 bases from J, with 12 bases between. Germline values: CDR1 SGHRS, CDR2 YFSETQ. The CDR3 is CASSFQGESSYEQYF. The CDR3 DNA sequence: TGCGCCAGCAGCTTCCAGGGAGAAAGCTCCTACGAGCAGTACTTC. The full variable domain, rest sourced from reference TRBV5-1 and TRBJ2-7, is KAGVTQTPRYLIKTRGQQVTLSCSPISGHRSVSWYQQTPGQGLQFLFEYFSETQRNKGNFPGRFSGRQFSNSRSEMNVSTLELGDSALYLCASSFQGESSYEQYFGPGTRLTVT.

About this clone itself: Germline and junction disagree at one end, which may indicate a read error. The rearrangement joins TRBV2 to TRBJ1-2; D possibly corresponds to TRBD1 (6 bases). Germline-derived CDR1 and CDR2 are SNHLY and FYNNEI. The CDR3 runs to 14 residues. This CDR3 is CASRETGPNYGYTF. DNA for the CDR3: TGTGCCAGCAGGGAAACAGGGCCAAACTACGGCTACACCTTC.

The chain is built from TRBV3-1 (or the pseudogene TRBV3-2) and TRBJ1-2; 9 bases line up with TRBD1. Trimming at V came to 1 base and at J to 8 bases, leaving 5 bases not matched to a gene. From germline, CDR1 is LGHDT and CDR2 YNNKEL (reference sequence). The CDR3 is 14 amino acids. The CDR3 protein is CASSQGTGVGGYTF. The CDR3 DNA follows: TGTGCCAGCAGCCAAGGGACAGGGGTAGGGGGCTACACCTTC.

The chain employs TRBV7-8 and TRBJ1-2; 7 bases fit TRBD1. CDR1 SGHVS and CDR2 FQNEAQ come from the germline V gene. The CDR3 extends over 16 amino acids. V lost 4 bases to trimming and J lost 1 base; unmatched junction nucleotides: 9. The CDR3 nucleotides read TGTGCCAGCAGCTACAAGACAGGGATAGATAACTATGGCTACACCTTC. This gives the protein CASSYKTGIDNYGYTF.

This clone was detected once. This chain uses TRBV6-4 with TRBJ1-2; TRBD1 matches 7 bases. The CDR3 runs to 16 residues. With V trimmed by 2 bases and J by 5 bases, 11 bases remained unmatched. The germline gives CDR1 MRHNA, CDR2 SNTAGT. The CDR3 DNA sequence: TGTGCCAGCAGTGACCCAAATCGGACAGGTCGATATGGCTACACCTTC. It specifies CASSDPNRTGRYGYTF.

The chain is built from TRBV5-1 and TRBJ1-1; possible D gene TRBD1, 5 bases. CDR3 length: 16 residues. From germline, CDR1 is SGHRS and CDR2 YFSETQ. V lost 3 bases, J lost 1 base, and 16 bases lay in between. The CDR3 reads CASSSAPTGWNTEAFF. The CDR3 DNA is TGCGCCAGCAGCTCTGCCCCAACAGGCTGGAACACTGAAGCTTTCTTT.

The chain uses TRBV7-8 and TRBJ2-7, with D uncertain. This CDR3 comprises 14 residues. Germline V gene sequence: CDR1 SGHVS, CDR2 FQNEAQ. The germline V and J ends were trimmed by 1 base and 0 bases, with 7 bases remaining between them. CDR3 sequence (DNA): TGTGCCAGCAGCTTAGTCCGGACCTCCTACGAGCAGTACTTC. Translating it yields CASSLVRTSYEQYF. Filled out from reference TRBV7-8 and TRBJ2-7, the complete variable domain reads GAGVSQSPRYKVAKRGQDVALRCDPISGHVSLFWYQQALGQGPEFLTYFQNEAQLDKSGLPSDRFFAERPEGSVSTLKIQRTQQEDSAVYLCASSLVRTSYEQYFGPGTRLTVT.

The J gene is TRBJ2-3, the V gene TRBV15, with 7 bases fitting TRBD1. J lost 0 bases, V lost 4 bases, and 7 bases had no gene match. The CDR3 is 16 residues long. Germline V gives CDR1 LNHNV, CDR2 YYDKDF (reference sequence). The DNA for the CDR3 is TGTGCCACCAGCACACCGGGACAGCCTAGCACAGATACGCAGTATTTT. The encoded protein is CATSTPGQPSTDTQYF.

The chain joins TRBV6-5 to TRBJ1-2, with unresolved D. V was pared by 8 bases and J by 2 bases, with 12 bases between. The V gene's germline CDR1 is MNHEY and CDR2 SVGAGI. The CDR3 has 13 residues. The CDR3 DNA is TGTGCCAGCCATCCTCTTTCGAACTATGGCTACACCTTC. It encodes CASHPLSNYGYTF.

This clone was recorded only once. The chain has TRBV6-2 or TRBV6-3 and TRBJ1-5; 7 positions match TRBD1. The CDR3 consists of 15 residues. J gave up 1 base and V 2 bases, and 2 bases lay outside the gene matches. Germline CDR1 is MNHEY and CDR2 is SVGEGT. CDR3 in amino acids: CASSYGQASNQPQHF. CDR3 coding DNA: TGTGCCAGCAGTTACGGACAGGCCAGCAATCAGCCCCAGCATTTT.

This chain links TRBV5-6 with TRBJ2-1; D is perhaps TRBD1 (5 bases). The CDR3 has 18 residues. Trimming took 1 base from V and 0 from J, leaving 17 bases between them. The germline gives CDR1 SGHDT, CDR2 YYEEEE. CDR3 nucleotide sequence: TGTGCCAGCAGCTTGACCCGCCTGGACACGAGCTCCTACAATGAGCAGTTCTTC. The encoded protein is CASSLTRLDTSSYNEQFF.

The CDR3, as DNA: TGTGCCAGCAGACAGGGGGGGAACGGCTACACCTTC. Translating it yields CASRQGGNGYTF. This sequence joins TRBV2 and TRBJ1-2; 8 bases are a match to TRBD1. The CDR3 loop spans 12 amino acids. Looked up from germline, CDR1 is SNHLY and CDR2 is FYNNEI. V lost 6 bases, J lost 8 bases, and 5 bases stayed unmatched.

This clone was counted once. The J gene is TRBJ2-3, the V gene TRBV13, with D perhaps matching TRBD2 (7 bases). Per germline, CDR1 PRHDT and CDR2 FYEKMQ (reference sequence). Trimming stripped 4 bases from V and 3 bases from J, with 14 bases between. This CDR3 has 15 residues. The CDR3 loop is CASSWRGPGTDTQYF. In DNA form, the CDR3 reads TGTGCCAGCAGCTGGCGGGGGCCGGGGACAGATACGCAGTATTTT.

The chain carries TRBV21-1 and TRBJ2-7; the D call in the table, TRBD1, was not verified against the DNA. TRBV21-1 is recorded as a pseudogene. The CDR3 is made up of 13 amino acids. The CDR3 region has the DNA TGTGCCAGCAGCAAAGGGACAGCCTACGAGCAGTACTTC. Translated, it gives CASSKGTAYEQYF.

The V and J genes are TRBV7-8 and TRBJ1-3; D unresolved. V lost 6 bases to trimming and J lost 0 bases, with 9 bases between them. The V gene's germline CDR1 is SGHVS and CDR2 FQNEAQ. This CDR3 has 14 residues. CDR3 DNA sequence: TGTGCCAGCAGGGCGAGGGACTCTGGAAACACCATATATTTT. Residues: CASRARDSGNTIYF. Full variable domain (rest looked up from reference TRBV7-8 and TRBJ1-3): GAGVSQSPRYKVAKRGQDVALRCDPISGHVSLFWYQQALGQGPEFLTYFQNEAQLDKSGLPSDRFFAERPEGSVSTLKIQRTQQEDSAVYLCASRARDSGNTIYFGEGSWLTVV.

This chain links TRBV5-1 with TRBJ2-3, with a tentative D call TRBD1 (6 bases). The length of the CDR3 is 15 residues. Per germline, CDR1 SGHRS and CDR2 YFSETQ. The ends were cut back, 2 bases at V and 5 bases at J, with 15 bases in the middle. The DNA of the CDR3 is TGCGCCAGCAGCTTTGGAGACAGGTCACGAGATACGCAGTATTTT. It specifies CASSFGDRSRDTQYF.

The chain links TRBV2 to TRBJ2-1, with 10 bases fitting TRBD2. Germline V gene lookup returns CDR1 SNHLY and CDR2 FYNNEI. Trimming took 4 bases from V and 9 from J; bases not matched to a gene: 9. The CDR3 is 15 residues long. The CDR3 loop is CASSVGGLAGAEQFF. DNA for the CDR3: TGTGCCAGCAGTGTCGGGGGGCTAGCGGGAGCTGAGCAGTTCTTC.

CDR3 protein: CASSFTSGSHNEQFF. The CDR3 DNA is TGTGCCAGCAGTTTTACTAGCGGGAGCCACAATGAGCAGTTCTTC. The gene calls are TRBV6-5 and TRBJ2-1; 11 bases fit TRBD2. V was clipped by 4 bases and J by 5 bases; unmatched bases: 4. The CDR3 spans 15 residues. Germline CDR1 reads MNHEY; CDR2 reads SVGAGI.

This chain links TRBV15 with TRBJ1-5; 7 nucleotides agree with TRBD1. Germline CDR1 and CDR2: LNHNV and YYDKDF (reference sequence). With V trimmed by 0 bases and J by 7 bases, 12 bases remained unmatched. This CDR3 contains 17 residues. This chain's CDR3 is CATSRDRGKGGRQPQHF. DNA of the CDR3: TGTGCCACCAGCAGAGATAGGGGCAAAGGGGGCAGGCAGCCCCAGCATTTT.

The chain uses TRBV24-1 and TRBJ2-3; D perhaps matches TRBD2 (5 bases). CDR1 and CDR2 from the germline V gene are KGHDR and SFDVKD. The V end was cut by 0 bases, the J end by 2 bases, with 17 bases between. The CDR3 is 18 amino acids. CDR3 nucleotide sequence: TGTGCCACCAGTGATTTGCCCCACCAAAGGGAGAACACAGATACGCAGTATTTT. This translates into CATSDLPHQRENTDTQYF.

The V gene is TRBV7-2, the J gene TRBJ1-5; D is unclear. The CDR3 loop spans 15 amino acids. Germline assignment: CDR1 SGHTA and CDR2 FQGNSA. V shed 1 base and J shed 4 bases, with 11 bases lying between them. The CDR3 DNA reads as TGTGCCAGCAGCTTAGGGTCCGGTCTGAATCAGCCCCAGCATTTT. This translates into CASSLGSGLNQPQHF.

The CDR3 sequence: CASSYSSEIYGYTF. The CDR3 DNA sequence: TGTGCCAGCAGTTACTCTTCAGAGATCTATGGCTACACCTTC. The chain combines TRBV6-5 with TRBJ1-2; no definite D call. Trimming removed 0 bases from V and 4 bases from J, with 9 bases in between. Germline V gene lookup returns CDR1 MNHEY and CDR2 SVGAGI. The CDR3 spans 14 residues.